This section outlines one TCR beta chain sequence together with its context. Its antigen is as yet unknown. Per the germline V gene, CDR1 is SGHRS and CDR2 is YFSETQ. The CDR3 totals 14 residues. Unmatched junction bases numbered 9, after V lost 4 bases and J lost 6 bases. The library targeted TCRbeta and was prepared with unique molecular identifiers. TCRdb re-analysed the PCR reads in MiXCR, keeping a single row per CDR3 protein. The repertoire holds around 450,000 distinct CDR3 sequences, with roughly 44% as singletons. The source of the sample is a study of T-cell reconstitution after alpha-beta-depleted transplantation in children. Study-level points and caveats: Reportedly, alpha-beta T cells present about two months post-transplant originated from several hundred expanded clones of graft origin. Hyperexpanded clones declined; after one year, newly produced T cells mostly supplied diversity.

This material consisted of PBMCs, taken before TCRalphabeta/CD19-depleted stem cell transplant. This chain links TRBV5-1 with TRBJ2-7; 8 bases are a match to TRBD2. The sequence was obtained from a girl aged 2 to 9 with aplastic anemia, due to receive a stem cell transplant. In DNA form, the CDR3 reads TGCGCCAGCAGCAGGCCGGCGGGGGGAGGCGAGCAGTACTTC. Its protein product is CASSRPAGGGEQYF.